Listed below are T cell receptor beta chains from one sample, sequenced in a study of T and B cells in COVID-19 patients. TCRdb re-called the multiplex PCR reads through MiXCR, storing one row per CDR3 protein. The profile shows nearly 15,000 distinct CDR3 sequences, around 30% of them singletons. What was sequenced was blood. These receptors all stem from a human donor who had recovered from COVID-19. CDR3s include the opening cysteine and the closing phenylalanine or tryptophan.

j_gene,v_gene,CDR3aa
NA,TRBV4-3,CASSQDRISFYEQYF
TRBJ2-1,TRBV29-1,CSVEGGTGGNNEQFF
TRBJ2-3,TRBV5-4,CASSLRLAGSTDTQYF
TRBJ1-2,TRBV5-1,CASSSDSLSLYGYTF
TRBJ2-7,TRBV20-1,CSARESSGYEQYF
TRBJ1-2,TRBV27,CASSPGRYGYTF
TRBJ1-1,TRBV5-5,CASSRTATSTEAFF
TRBJ2-3,TRBV19,CASSIASFTTGTDTQYF
TRBJ2-7,TRBV27,CASSLAGTGPYEQYF
TRBJ2-5,TRBV27,CASSYRGRQETQYF
TRBJ2-1,TRBV30,CAWSSGSSSYNEQFF
TRBJ2-7,TRBV27,CASSSGGREQYF
TRBJ2-1,TRBV20-1,CSASRLAGGGNEQFF
TRBJ1-2,TRBV30,CAWSVLGGGGYTF
TRBJ1-1,TRBV7-2,CASSLGGGMGGKTEAFF
TRBJ2-2,TRBV30,CAWEDEPNTGELFF
TRBJ2-2,TRBV5-1,CASSSSGVNTGELFF
TRBJ2-2,TRBV13,CASSPRNTGELFF
TRBJ1-1,TRBV29-1,CSVAQGAANTEAFF
TRBJ2-5,TRBV5-1,CASSLESSGDTQYF
TRBJ2-7,TRBV29-1,CSVGRYSYEQYF
TRBJ2-7,TRBV15,CATSTKGGLSSYEQYF
TRBJ2-1,TRBV5-4,CASSLDPVGGIEQFF
TRBJ1-2,TRBV30,CASDELYGYTF
TRBJ1-1,TRBV30,CAGDRENTEAFF
TRBJ1-6,TRBV13,CASSSGGSSYNSPLHF
TRBJ1-1,TRBV19,CASSIGRARVGNTEAFF
TRBJ2-3,TRBV6-6,CTSSLQARYTQYF
TRBJ1-2,TRBV5-5,CASSLVPGENYGYTF
TRBJ1-6,TRBV13,CASSLGGFGVINSPLHF
TRBJ2-7,TRBV5-6,CASSSQEEQYF
TRBJ2-7,TRBV19,CASSIETVPYEQYF
TRBJ1-5,TRBV5-4,CASSFGGEGQPQHF
TRBJ2-3,TRBV7-6,CASSLRSDTQYF
TRBJ2-7,TRBV18,CASCGQAQREQYF
TRBJ2-7,TRBV5-1,CASSQDTKYYEQYF
TRBJ1-1,TRBV18,CASSRSLASEAFF
TRBJ2-1,TRBV6-1,CASRLRGSSNNEQFF